The source of this T cell receptor beta chain is a study of T-cell memory formation after mild COVID-19. There are many counts of this clonotype. What it recognizes is unknown. Trimming stripped 1 base from V and 7 bases from J, with 0 bases between. Germline V CDR1 and CDR2: SEHNR, FQNEAQ (reference sequence). The CDR3 consists of 10 residues. Study-wide results and caveats: Some SARS-CoV-2-responding clones were already detected in memory before infection. The CD4+ clones that contracted clustered mainly within CM and EM, and the CD8+ clones concentrated in EMRA.

TCRdb re-analysed the 5' RACE reads in MiXCR, keeping a single row per CDR3 protein. The data contain more than 300,000 distinct CDR3 sequences, approximately 22% of them singletons. The chain carries TRBV7-9 and TRBJ2-3; D ambiguous. Sequenced material: PBMCs or a T cell subset sorted from them (not recorded which). The TCR was taken from a man between 18 and 29 years old who had mild COVID-19 (a few samples of this study predate the infection). Cell type and time point are not known. This CDR3 reads CASSLDTQYF. The CDR3, as DNA: TGTGCCAGCAGCTTAGATACGCAGTATTTT.